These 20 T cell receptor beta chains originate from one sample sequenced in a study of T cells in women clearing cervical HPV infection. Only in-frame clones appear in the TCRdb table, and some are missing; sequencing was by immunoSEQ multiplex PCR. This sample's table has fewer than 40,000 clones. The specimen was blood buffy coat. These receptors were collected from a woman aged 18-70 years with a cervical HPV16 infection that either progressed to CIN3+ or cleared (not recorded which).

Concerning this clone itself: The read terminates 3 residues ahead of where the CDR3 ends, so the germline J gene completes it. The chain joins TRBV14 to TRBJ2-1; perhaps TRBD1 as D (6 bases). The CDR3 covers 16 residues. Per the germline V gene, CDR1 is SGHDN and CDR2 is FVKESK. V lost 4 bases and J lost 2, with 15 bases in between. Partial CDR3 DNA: TGTGCCAGCAGCCCGATGGGCCGGACAGCCTACAATGAG. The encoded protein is CASSPMGRTAYNE. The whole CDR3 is CASSPMGRTAYNEQFF.

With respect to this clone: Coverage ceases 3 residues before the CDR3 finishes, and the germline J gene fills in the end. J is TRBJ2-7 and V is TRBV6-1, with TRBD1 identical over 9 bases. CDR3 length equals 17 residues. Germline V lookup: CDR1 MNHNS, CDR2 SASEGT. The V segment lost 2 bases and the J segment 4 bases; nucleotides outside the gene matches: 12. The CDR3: CASSEFWDRARLYEQYF. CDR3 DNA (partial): TGTGCCAGCAGTGAATTCTGGGACAGGGCACGCCTTTACGAG.

The part of the CDR3 DNA that was read is TGTGCCAGCAGGGCGGACAGGGGCGATGGC. This translates into CASRADRGDG. The complete CDR3 sequence is CASRADRGDGYTF. The chain carries TRBV6-2 or TRBV6-3 and TRBJ1-2, with 9 bases aligning to TRBD1. From the germline J gene comes the end of the CDR3, since the read stops 3 residues before it. J was trimmed by 6 bases and V by 6 bases; bases with no gene match: 5. Germline CDR1 MNHEY, CDR2 SVGEGT. The CDR3 has 13 residues.

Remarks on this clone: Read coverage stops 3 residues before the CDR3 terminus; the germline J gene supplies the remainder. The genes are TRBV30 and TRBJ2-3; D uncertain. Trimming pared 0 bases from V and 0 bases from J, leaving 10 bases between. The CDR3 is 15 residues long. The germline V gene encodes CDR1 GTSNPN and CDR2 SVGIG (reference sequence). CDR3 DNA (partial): TGTGCCTGGAGTGTTGAGCCTCCTAGCACAGATACG. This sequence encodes CAWSVEPPSTDT. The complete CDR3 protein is CAWSVEPPSTDTQYF.

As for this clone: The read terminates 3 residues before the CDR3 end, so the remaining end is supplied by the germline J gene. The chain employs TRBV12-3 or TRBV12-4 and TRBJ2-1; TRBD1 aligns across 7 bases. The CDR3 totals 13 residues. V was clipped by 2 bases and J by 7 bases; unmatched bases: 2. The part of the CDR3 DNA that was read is TGTGCCAGCAGTTTAAGACAGGGTAATGAG. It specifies CASSLRQGNE. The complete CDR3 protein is CASSLRQGNEQFF.

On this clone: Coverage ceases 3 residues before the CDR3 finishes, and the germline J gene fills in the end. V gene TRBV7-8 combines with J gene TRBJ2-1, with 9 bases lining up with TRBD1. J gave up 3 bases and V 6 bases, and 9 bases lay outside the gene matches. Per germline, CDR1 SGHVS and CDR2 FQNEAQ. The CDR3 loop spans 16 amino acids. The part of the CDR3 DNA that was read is TGTGCCAGCAGGTCTACCCGGGACAGGGTCTACAATGAG. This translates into CASRSTRDRVYNE. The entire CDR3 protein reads CASRSTRDRVYNEQFF.

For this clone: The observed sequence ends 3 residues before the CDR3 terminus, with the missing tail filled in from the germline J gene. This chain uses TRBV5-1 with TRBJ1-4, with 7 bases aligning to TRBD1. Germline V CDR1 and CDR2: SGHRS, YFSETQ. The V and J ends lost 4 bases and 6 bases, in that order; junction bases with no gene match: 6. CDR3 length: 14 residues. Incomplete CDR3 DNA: TGCGCCAGCAGCCAGGGGGGCTATGATGAAAAA. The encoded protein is CASSQGGYDEK. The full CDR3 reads CASSQGGYDEKLFF.

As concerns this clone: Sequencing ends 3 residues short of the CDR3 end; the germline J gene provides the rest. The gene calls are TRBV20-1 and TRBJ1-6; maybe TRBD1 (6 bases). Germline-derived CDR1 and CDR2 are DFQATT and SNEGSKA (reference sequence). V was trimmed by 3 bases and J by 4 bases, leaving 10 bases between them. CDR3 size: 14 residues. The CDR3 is CSASSQGYNSPLHF. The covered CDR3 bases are TGCAGTGCTAGTTCGCAGGGGTATAATTCACCC.

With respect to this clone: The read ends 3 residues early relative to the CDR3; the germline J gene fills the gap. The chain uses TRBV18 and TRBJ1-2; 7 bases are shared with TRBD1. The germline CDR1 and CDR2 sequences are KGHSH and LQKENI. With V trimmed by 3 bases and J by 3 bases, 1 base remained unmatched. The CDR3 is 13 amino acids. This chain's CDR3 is CASSPGQDYGYTF. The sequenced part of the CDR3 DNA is TGTGCCAGCTCACCCGGACAGGACTATGGC.

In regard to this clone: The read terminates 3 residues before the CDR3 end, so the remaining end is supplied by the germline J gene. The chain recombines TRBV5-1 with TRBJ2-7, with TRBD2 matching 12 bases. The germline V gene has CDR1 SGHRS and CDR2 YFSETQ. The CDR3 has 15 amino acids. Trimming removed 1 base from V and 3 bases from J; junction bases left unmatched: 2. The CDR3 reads CASSLRTSGDYEQYF. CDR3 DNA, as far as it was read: TGCGCCAGCAGCTTGCGGACTAGCGGGGACTACGAG. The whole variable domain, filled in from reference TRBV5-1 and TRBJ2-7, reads KAGVTQTPRYLIKTRGQQVTLSCSPISGHRSVSWYQQTPGQGLQFLFEYFSETQRNKGNFPGRFSGRQFSNSRSEMNVSTLELGDSALYLCASSLRTSGDYEQYFGPGTRLTVT.

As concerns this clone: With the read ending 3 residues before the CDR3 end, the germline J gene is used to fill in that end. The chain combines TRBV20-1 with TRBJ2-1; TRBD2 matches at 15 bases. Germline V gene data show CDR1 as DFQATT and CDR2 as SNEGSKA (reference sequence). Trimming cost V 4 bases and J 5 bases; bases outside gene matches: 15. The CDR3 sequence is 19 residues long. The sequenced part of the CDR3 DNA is TGCAGTGCTATCATAGTCCCGGGACTAGCGGGGGGACCGGACAATGAG. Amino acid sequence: CSAIIVPGLAGGPDNE. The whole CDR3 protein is CSAIIVPGLAGGPDNEQFF.

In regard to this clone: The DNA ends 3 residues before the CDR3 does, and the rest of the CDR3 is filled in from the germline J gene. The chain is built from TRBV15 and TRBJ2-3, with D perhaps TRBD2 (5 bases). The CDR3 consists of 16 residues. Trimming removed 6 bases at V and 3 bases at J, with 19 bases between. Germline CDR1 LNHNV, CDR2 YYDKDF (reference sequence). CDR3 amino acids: CATSRGERRKTDTQYF. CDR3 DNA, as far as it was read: TGTGCCACCAGTCGGGGTGAGCGGCGCAAAACAGATACG.

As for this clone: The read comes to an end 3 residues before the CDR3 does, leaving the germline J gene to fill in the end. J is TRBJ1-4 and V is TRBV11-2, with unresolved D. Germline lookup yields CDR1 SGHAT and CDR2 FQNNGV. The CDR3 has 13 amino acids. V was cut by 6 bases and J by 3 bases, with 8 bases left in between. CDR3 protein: CASRSFSNEKLFF. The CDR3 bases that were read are TGTGCCAGCAGGAGCTTCTCTAATGAAAAA.

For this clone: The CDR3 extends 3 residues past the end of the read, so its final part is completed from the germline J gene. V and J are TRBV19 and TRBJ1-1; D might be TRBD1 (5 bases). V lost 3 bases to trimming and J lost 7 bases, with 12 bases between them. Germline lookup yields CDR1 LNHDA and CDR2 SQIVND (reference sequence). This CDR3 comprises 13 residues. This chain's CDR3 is CASSMRGFGEAFF. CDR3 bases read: TGTGCCAGTAGTATGCGGGGGTTCGGTGAA.

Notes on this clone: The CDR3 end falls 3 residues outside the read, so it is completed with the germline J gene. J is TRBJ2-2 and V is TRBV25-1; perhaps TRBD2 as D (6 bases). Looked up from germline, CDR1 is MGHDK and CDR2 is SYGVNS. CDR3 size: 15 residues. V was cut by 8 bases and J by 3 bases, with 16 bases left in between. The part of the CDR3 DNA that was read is TGTGCCAGCGTGCCGGGCGGGGTAGACACCGGGGAG. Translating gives CASVPGGVDTGE. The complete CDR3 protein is CASVPGGVDTGELFF.

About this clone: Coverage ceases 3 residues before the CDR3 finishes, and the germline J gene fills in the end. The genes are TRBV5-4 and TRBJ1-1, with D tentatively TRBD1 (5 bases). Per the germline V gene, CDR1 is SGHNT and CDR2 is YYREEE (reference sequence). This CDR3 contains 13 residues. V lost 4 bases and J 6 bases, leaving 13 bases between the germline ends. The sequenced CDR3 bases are TGTGCCAGCAGCCCGGGGGGGTTCGCTGAA. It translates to CASSPGGFAE. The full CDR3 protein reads CASSPGGFAEAFF. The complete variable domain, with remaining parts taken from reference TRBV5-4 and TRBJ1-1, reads ETGVTQSPTHLIKTRGQQVTLRCSSQSGHNTVSWYQQALGQGPQFIFQYYREEENGRGNFPPRFSGLQFPNYSSELNVNALELDDSALYLCASSPGGFAEAFFGQGTRLTVV.

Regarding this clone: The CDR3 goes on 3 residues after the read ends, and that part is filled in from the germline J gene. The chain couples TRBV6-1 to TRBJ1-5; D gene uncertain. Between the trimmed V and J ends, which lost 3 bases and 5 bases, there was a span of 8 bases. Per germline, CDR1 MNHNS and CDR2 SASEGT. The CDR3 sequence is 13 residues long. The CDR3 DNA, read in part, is TGTGCCAGCAGTGAGGAGGGTTATCAGCCC. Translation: CASSEEGYQP. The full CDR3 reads CASSEEGYQPQHF.

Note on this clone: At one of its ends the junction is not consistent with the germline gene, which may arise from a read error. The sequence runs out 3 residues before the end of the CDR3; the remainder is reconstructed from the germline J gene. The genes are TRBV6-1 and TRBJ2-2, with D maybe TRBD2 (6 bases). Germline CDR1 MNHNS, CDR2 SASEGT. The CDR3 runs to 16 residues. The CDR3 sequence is CASSEARGAGTGGLFF. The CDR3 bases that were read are TGTGCCAGCAGTGAAGCCCGAGGGGCCGGTACCGGGGGG.

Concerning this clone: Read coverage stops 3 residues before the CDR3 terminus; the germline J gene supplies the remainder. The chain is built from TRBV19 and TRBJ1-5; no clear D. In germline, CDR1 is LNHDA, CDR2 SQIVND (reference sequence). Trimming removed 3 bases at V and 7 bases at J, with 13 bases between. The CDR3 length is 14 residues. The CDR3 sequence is CASSIDQVSQPQHF. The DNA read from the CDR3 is TGTGCCAGTAGTATCGATCAGGTGAGCCAGCCC.

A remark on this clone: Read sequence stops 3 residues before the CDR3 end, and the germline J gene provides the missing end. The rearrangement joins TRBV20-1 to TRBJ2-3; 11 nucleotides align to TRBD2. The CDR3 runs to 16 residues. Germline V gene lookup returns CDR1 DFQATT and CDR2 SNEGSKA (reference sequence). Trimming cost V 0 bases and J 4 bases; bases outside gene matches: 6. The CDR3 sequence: CSARDIAGGPADTQYF. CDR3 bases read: TGCAGTGCTAGAGATATAGCGGGGGGGCCAGCAGATACG.